This T cell receptor beta chain was identified in a study of T cells in Graves' hyperthyroidism and ophthalmopathy. Study observations and caveats: Model predictions of ophthalmopathy came a median approximately seven months before onset. Most clonotypes expanded in the thyroid (above 0.001) were also present in blood.

The length of the CDR3 is 12 amino acids, counting both ends. In germline, CDR1 is SQVTM, CDR2 ANQGSEA. TCR beta CDR3 regions were amplified from RNA transcripts. The HTBI primer set served for first-round RT-PCR of the TCR CDR3. TCRdb analysed the multiplex PCR reads with MiXCR anew, one entry per CDR3 protein. Of roughly 580,000 distinct CDR3 sequences detected, 40% to 55% appear once; the ten largest clones hold nearly 8.5%. As regards this clonotype: Its cognate antigen is unknown. Since no conserved phenylalanine or tryptophan closes the CDR3, a read error is the likely cause. The DNA is omitted, as the CDR3 cannot be located on it reliably, and the CDR3 follows TCRdb's listing.

Sequencing was carried out using peripheral blood or thyroid tissue (not recorded which). The J gene is TRBJ2-7, the V gene TRBV29-1; the table's D gene call, TRBD2, was not cross checked with the DNA. The clonotype originates from a woman between 18 and 29 years old with Graves' hyperthyroidism. The chain's CDR3 is CSVVDGNTRARG.